Following are 12 T cell receptor beta chains from one sample sequenced in a study of cytomegalovirus exposure and HLA in healthy donors. A multiplex PCR was run with 60 Vbeta primers and 13 Jbeta primers. The protocol was immunoSEQ multiplex PCR, while the TCRdb copy is restricted to in-frame clones and leaves out a portion. Here the sample spans under 110,000 clones, around 80% being singletons. The sample was PBMCs. The receptor source for this set is a man aged 35 to 55 in good health and CMV-seronegative.

The rearrangement uses TRBV5-1 and TRBJ1-1; 10 bases map to TRBD1. CDR3 length equals 15 residues. V lost 3 bases to trimming and J lost 6 bases; unmatched junction nucleotides: 8. The germline gives CDR1 SGHRS, CDR2 YFSETQ. CDR3 DNA sequence: TGCGCCAGCAGCTGGATCCCTGGACAGGGGGCTGAAGCTTTCTTT. It yields the protein CASSWIPGQGAEAFF.

The CDR3 DNA is TGTGCCAGCAGCTTGACAGGGGGGAACACCGGGGAGCTGTTTTTT. This codes for CASSLTGGNTGELFF. The genes are TRBV7-9 and TRBJ2-2, with 9 bases that match TRBD1. Trimming removed 3 bases from V and 1 base from J; junction bases left unmatched: 0. CDR3 size: 15 residues. The germline gives CDR1 SEHNR, CDR2 FQNEAQ (reference sequence).

The gene calls are TRBV7-2 and TRBJ1-2; D gene ambiguous. The CDR3 runs to 13 residues. Trimming shortened V by 5 bases and J by 8 bases, and 15 bases separated the two germline ends. Germline CDR1 reads SGHTA; CDR2 reads FQGNSA. DNA of the CDR3: TGTGCCAGCAGCCCCCCTGGGCAAGGAGGCTACACCTTC. Amino acid sequence: CASSPPGQGGYTF. Looking up the rest from reference TRBV7-2 and TRBJ1-2 gives the full variable domain: GAGVSQSPSNKVTEKGKDVELRCDPISGHTALYWYRQSLGQGLEFLIYFQGNSAPDKSGLPSDRFSAERTGGSVSTLTIQRTQQEDSAVYLCASSPPGQGGYTFGSGTRLTVV.

This clone was seen only once. This chain joins TRBV5-6 and TRBJ2-5; 11 bases match TRBD2. The CDR3 loop spans 13 amino acids. Germline values: CDR1 SGHDT, CDR2 YYEEEE. V shed 7 bases and J 11 bases; nucleotides not matched to a gene: 10. CDR3 DNA sequence: TGTGCCAGCGCCCGACTAGCGGGGTTGGAGCAGTACTTC. This gives the protein CASARLAGLEQYF.

This chain uses TRBV28 with TRBJ1-2, with 9 bases identical to TRBD1. V lost 6 bases, J lost 8 bases, and 7 bases stayed unmatched. The germline CDR1 and CDR2 sequences are MDHEN and SYDVKM. CDR3 length equals 13 residues. The CDR3 sequence is CASSYRGLYGYTF. The DNA of the CDR3 is TGTGCCAGCAGCTACAGGGGGCTTTACGGCTACACCTTC.

This chain links TRBV5-1 with TRBJ1-1; D gene uncertain. The V end lost 7 bases, the J end lost 0 bases, and 10 bases lay between the germline ends. Germline assignment: CDR1 SGHRS and CDR2 YFSETQ. This CDR3 spans 13 amino acids. CDR3 in DNA: TGCGCCAGCGCCGGGGTGGTGAACACTGAAGCTTTCTTT. This gives the protein CASAGVVNTEAFF.

Turning to this clone: Because the CDR3 is missing its conserved closing phenylalanine or tryptophan, this is likely a read error. No DNA is shown, since the ends of the CDR3 on it are uncertain; the CDR3 is the one TCRdb lists. The CDR3 loop is CASSKDLRQGT. The genes are TRBV21-1 and TRBJ1-2; the table's D call, TRBD1, was not checked against the DNA. TRBV21-1 is described as a pseudogene. The CDR3 contains 11 residues when both ends are counted.

The chain links TRBV18 to TRBJ1-2; TRBD1 agrees at 7 bases. Germline-derived CDR1 and CDR2 are KGHSH and LQKENI. CDR3 length: 13 amino acids. Trimming removed 1 base from V and 8 bases from J; junction bases left unmatched: 4. The CDR3 coding sequence is TGTGCCAGCTCACCACAAGGACAGGCAGGCTACACCTTC. Protein product: CASSPQGQAGYTF. The variable domain in full, with the rest retrieved from reference TRBV18 and TRBJ1-2, is NAGVMQNPRHLVRRRGQEARLRCSPMKGHSHVYWYRQLPEEGLKFMVYLQKENIIDESGMPKERFSAEFPKEGPSILRIQQVVRGDSAAYFCASSPQGQAGYTFGSGTRLTVV.

The chain is built from TRBV7-8 and TRBJ2-1; perhaps TRBD2 as D (5 bases). CDR1 SGHVS and CDR2 FQNEAQ come from the germline V gene. This CDR3 contains 16 residues. V was cut by 5 bases and J by 4 bases, with 18 bases left in between. The CDR3 DNA sequence: TGTGCCAGCAGCCGCGCCGGGCGGGCGGCATACAATGAGCAGTTCTTC. Translation gives CASSRAGRAAYNEQFF.

J is TRBJ1-2 and V is TRBV18, with 7 nucleotides matching TRBD1. This CDR3 is 17 amino acids long. With 3 bases clipped from V and 4 bases from J, the junction kept 14 bases outside the gene matches. Germline-derived CDR1 and CDR2 are KGHSH and LQKENI. The CDR3 is CASSPQGQASRGYGYTF. In DNA, the CDR3 is TGTGCCAGCTCACCCCAAGGACAGGCCTCCCGTGGCTATGGCTACACCTTC.

The chain's CDR3 is CASSVVSNTEAFF. CDR3 bases: TGTGCCAGCAGCGTAGTATCGAACACTGAAGCTTTCTTT. This chain links TRBV9 with TRBJ1-1; D remains unclear. This CDR3 has 13 amino acids. CDR1 is SGDLS and CDR2 is YYNGEE in the germline V gene. V was pared by 0 bases and J by 1 base, with 4 bases between.

The rearrangement links TRBV9 to TRBJ1-6, with 10 bases fitting TRBD1. The CDR3 consists of 16 residues. The junction had 7 bases not matched to a gene; V was cut back by 3 bases and J by 7 bases. In germline, CDR1 is SGDLS, CDR2 YYNGEE. Written as DNA, the CDR3 is TGTGCCAGCAGCGGATCGGGACAGGGGTACAATTCACCCCTCCACTTT. Protein sequence: CASSGSGQGYNSPLHF.